This entry lists 2 T cell receptor beta chains sequenced from one sample in a study of T cells in women clearing cervical HPV infection. TCRdb's table, derived via immunoSEQ multiplex PCR, lists solely in-frame clones and lacks some. This sample's clone table lists about 16,000 clones. The sequencing sample was made of blood buffy coat. Source of these receptors: a woman between 18 and 69 years old with a cervical HPV16 infection that either progressed to CIN3+ or cleared (not recorded which).

Notes on this clone: The read ends 3 residues early relative to the CDR3; the germline J gene fills the gap. The V call is TRBV4-2, the J call TRBJ1-4; D gene unclear. Germline V gene data show CDR1 as LGHNA and CDR2 as YNFKEQ. The CDR3 length is 11 residues. V lost 5 bases to trimming and J lost 6 bases, with 4 bases between them. Incomplete CDR3 DNA: TGTGCCAGCAGCTCAGATGAAAAA. As protein: CASSSDEK. The entire CDR3 sequence reads CASSSDEKLFF.

With respect to this clone: The sequenced fragment ends 3 residues before the CDR3 boundary, so the rest is inferred from the germline J gene. The chain combines TRBV12-5 with TRBJ2-6, with 8 bases matching TRBD2. The trim removed 1 base at V and 4 bases at J, leaving 9 bases unmatched. CDR3 length: 18 amino acids. Germline CDR1 and CDR2: LGHNT and FRNRAP. The CDR3 loop reads CASGLALWGTRGANVLTF. CDR3 bases read: TGTGCTAGTGGTTTGGCTCTGTGGGGGACTAGGGGGGCCAACGTC.